These 30 T cell receptor beta chains originate from one sample sequenced in a study of blood T cell repertoires in COVID-19. The table came from immunoSEQ multiplex PCR; TCRdb's copy has only in-frame clones and leaves some out. Here the sample spans 150,000 to 180,000 clones, 76% being singletons. The sequencing input was peripheral blood. These receptors all come from a woman of 80 years or more with acute or convalescent COVID-19.

Only one count was recorded for this clone. CDR3 in DNA: TGTGCCAGTACTAGCCCCTCCCCTGAAGCTTTCTTT. Amino acid sequence: CASTSPSPEAFF. This chain uses TRBV19 with TRBJ1-1; D uncertain. V lost 7 bases to trimming and J lost 6 bases, with 12 bases between them. The CDR3 spans 12 residues. Germline assignment: CDR1 LNHDA and CDR2 SQIVND (reference sequence).

The chain uses TRBV19 and TRBJ1-5; D is possibly TRBD1 (6 bases). The germline V gene has CDR1 LNHDA and CDR2 SQIVND (reference sequence). There are 14 residues in the CDR3. V gave up 5 bases and J gave up 4 bases, with 12 bases separating them. The CDR3 DNA is TGTGCCAGTAGTGGGTGGACAGTTAATCAGCCCCAGCATTTT. Protein product: CASSGWTVNQPQHF.

The chain uses TRBV6-2 or TRBV6-3 and TRBJ2-2; D possibly corresponds to TRBD1 (5 bases). V was cut by 5 bases and J by 0 bases, with 16 bases left in between. In germline, CDR1 is MNHEY, CDR2 SVGEGT. CDR3 size: 17 residues. CDR3 in amino acids: CASSPFKGDPNTGELFF. Written as DNA, the CDR3 is TGTGCCAGCAGTCCCTTCAAAGGGGATCCGAACACCGGGGAGCTGTTTTTT.

The chain links TRBV19 to TRBJ1-5; the D gene is possibly TRBD1 (5 bases). The V gene lost 4 bases and the J gene lost 0 bases, with 16 bases spanning the gap. The CDR3 runs to 17 residues. Per the germline V gene, CDR1 is LNHDA and CDR2 is SQIVND (reference sequence). CDR3 DNA: TGTGCCAGTAGTACCCAGACCGGGGGGTATAGCAATCAGCCCCAGCATTTT. Its translation: CASSTQTGGYSNQPQHF.

The chain joins TRBV6-2 or TRBV6-3 to TRBJ1-1; TRBD1 matches 9 bases. V lost 2 bases and J lost 11; bases outside the gene matches: 12. This CDR3 is 15 amino acids long. The germline gives CDR1 MNHEY, CDR2 SVGEGT. This CDR3 reads CASSYTPQGATWAFF. Here the CDR3 DNA reads TGTGCCAGCAGTTACACTCCACAGGGGGCGACATGGGCTTTCTTT.

The V and J genes are TRBV5-1 and TRBJ1-3, with D perhaps TRBD1 (5 bases). This CDR3 has 15 amino acids. Germline CDR1 is SGHRS and CDR2 is YFSETQ. The V and J ends lost 4 bases and 0 bases respectively, with 11 bases between them. Here the CDR3 DNA reads TGCGCCAGCAGCCCCACCGGGGGCTCTGGAAACACCATATATTTT. Translated, it gives CASSPTGGSGNTIYF. The variable domain in full, completed from reference TRBV5-1 and TRBJ1-3, reads KAGVTQTPRYLIKTRGQQVTLSCSPISGHRSVSWYQQTPGQGLQFLFEYFSETQRNKGNFPGRFSGRQFSNSRSEMNVSTLELGDSALYLCASSPTGGSGNTIYFGEGSWLTVV.

The CDR3 region has the DNA TGTGCCAGCTCACGTGAGGATTACGGCTATGGCTACACCTTC. This codes for CASSREDYGYGYTF. The J gene is TRBJ1-2, the V gene TRBV18; D is undetermined. Germline values: CDR1 KGHSH, CDR2 LQKENI. This CDR3 is 14 amino acids long. V was clipped by 4 bases and J by 4 bases, with 13 bases between them.

The chain joins TRBV18 to TRBJ1-2; TRBD1 might be the D (5 bases). CDR1 is KGHSH, CDR2 LQKENI, per germline. The CDR3 has 13 residues. Between the trimmed V and J ends, which lost 6 bases and 3 bases, there was a span of 11 bases. The CDR3: CASSLRDDYGYTF. The DNA of the CDR3 is TGTGCCAGCTCGCTCAGGGATGACTATGGCTACACCTTC. Full variable domain (missing parts from reference TRBV18 and TRBJ1-2): NAGVMQNPRHLVRRRGQEARLRCSPMKGHSHVYWYRQLPEEGLKFMVYLQKENIIDESGMPKERFSAEFPKEGPSILRIQQVVRGDSAAYFCASSLRDDYGYTFGSGTRLTVV.

The rearrangement links TRBV7-3 to TRBJ2-6, with a possible D match to TRBD1 (5 bases). V lost 1 base and J 0 bases, leaving 19 bases between the germline ends. The CDR3 spans 20 residues. The V gene's germline CDR1 is SGHTA and CDR2 FQGTGA. As DNA, the CDR3 is TGTGCCAGCAGCTTAATTCGTCGGTACAGGACCCACTCTGGGGCCAACGTCCTGACTTTC. It is translated as CASSLIRRYRTHSGANVLTF.

The rearrangement joins TRBV5-1 to TRBJ1-2; 9 bases align to TRBD1. CDR1 and CDR2 (germline): SGHRS, YFSETQ. The CDR3 is 16 amino acids. V shed 7 bases, J shed 4 bases, and the junction held 14 bases outside the gene matches. This chain's CDR3 is CASGSWTGTGSYGYTF. The CDR3 bases are TGCGCCAGCGGCTCCTGGACCGGGACAGGGAGCTATGGCTACACCTTC.

The chain has TRBV9 and TRBJ2-1; maybe TRBD2 (7 bases). This CDR3 contains 18 residues. V was cut by 0 bases and J by 0 bases, with 16 bases left in between. Looked up from germline, CDR1 is SGDLS and CDR2 is YYNGEE. The CDR3 region is CASSVGWGGGTSYNEQFF. CDR3 in DNA: TGTGCCAGCAGCGTAGGTTGGGGGGGCGGGACCTCCTACAATGAGCAGTTCTTC.

J is TRBJ1-5 and V is TRBV18; weak D call: TRBD1 (5 bases). V lost 0 bases to trimming and J lost 5 bases, with 11 bases between them. The germline gives CDR1 KGHSH, CDR2 LQKENI. CDR3 length: 15 amino acids. The DNA for the CDR3 is TGTGCCAGCTCACCACCGAGCGGGACGGATCAGCCCCAGCATTTT. Protein sequence: CASSPPSGTDQPQHF. The variable domain in full, completed from reference TRBV18 and TRBJ1-5, reads NAGVMQNPRHLVRRRGQEARLRCSPMKGHSHVYWYRQLPEEGLKFMVYLQKENIIDESGMPKERFSAEFPKEGPSILRIQQVVRGDSAAYFCASSPPSGTDQPQHFGDGTRLSIL.

V is TRBV3-1 (or the pseudogene TRBV3-2) and J is TRBJ1-5, with TRBD1 as a possible D gene (5 bases). V was pared by 3 bases and J by 9 bases, with 24 bases between. The V gene's germline CDR1 is LGHDT and CDR2 YNNKEL (reference sequence). The CDR3 totals 17 residues. The CDR3 here is CASSHGTPGGVGWPQHF. Written as DNA, the CDR3 is TGTGCCAGCAGCCATGGTACTCCCGGGGGGGTAGGGTGGCCCCAGCATTTT.

This clone was counted a few times. The chain joins TRBV9 to TRBJ2-3, with 11 bases that match TRBD2. Germline V gene lookup returns CDR1 SGDLS and CDR2 YYNGEE. The CDR3 sequence is 14 residues long. V was clipped by 6 bases and J by 4 bases; unmatched bases: 4. For the CDR3, the DNA is TGTGCCAGCAACTTAGCGGGGGGGCCAGATACGCAGTATTTT. Encoded protein: CASNLAGGPDTQYF.

J is TRBJ2-3 and V is TRBV29-1; TRBD1 might be the D (6 bases). V was trimmed by 5 bases and J by 4 bases, leaving 10 bases between them. This CDR3 has 12 amino acids. Germline-derived CDR1 and CDR2 are SQVTM and ANQGSEA. CDR3 DNA: TGCAGCGTTAGCGCAGGGGCAGATACGCAGTATTTT. This sequence encodes CSVSAGADTQYF.

V and J are TRBV27 and TRBJ2-1; 7 positions match TRBD1. This CDR3 is built from 15 residues. Germline assignment: CDR1 MNHEY and CDR2 SMNVEV (reference sequence). V shed 5 bases and J 7 bases; nucleotides not matched to a gene: 11. Written as DNA, the CDR3 is TGTGCCAGCAGTCGCCCCGGGACAGAAAAAAATGAGCAGTTCTTC. It encodes CASSRPGTEKNEQFF.

As to this clone: Other DNA sequences in the same sample also yield this CDR3. V gene TRBV6-2 or TRBV6-3 combines with J gene TRBJ1-1; D is possibly TRBD1 (5 bases). This CDR3 contains 14 residues. Germline CDR1 is MNHEY and CDR2 is SVGEGT. With 0 bases removed from V and 4 bases from J, the gap between germline ends came to 9 bases. The CDR3 region has the DNA TGTGCCAGCAGTTACTCGCAGGGTAGCACTGAAGCTTTCTTT. Encoded protein: CASSYSQGSTEAFF.

The rearrangement joins TRBV5-1 to TRBJ1-6; the D is unclear. Trimming took off 1 base at V and 0 bases at J, with 17 bases between the two ends. CDR3 length: 19 amino acids. Germline lookup yields CDR1 SGHRS and CDR2 YFSETQ. CDR3 amino acids: CASSLTPSSGSSYNSPLHF. The DNA for the CDR3 is TGCGCCAGCAGCTTGACACCCTCCAGCGGGAGCTCCTATAATTCACCCCTCCACTTT. The full variable domain, its missing parts supplied by reference TRBV5-1 and TRBJ1-6, is KAGVTQTPRYLIKTRGQQVTLSCSPISGHRSVSWYQQTPGQGLQFLFEYFSETQRNKGNFPGRFSGRQFSNSRSEMNVSTLELGDSALYLCASSLTPSSGSSYNSPLHFGNGTRLTVT.

A few counts support this clone. The chain employs TRBV6-2 or TRBV6-3 and TRBJ1-1; D call uncertain. This CDR3 has 13 amino acids. Trimming pared 2 bases from V and 4 bases from J, leaving 8 bases between. Germline CDR1 is MNHEY and CDR2 is SVGEGT. The CDR3 loop is CASSYTPSTEAFF. The CDR3 nucleotides are TGTGCCAGCAGTTACACCCCCAGCACTGAAGCTTTCTTT.

The genes are TRBV3-1 (or the pseudogene TRBV3-2) and TRBJ2-3; 7 nucleotides match TRBD2. The germline V gene encodes CDR1 LGHDT and CDR2 YNNKEL (reference sequence). This CDR3 is built from 16 residues. The V and J ends lost 4 bases and 5 bases, in that order; junction bases with no gene match: 12. CDR3 nucleotide sequence: TGTGCCAGCAGCCGAAACCCCGGGTCTAGCGGAGATACGCAGTATTTT. It yields the protein CASSRNPGSSGDTQYF.

The chain couples TRBV7-2 to TRBJ1-1; no definite D call. Germline CDR1 SGHTA, CDR2 FQGNSA. The CDR3 length is 13 residues. V shed 5 bases and J shed 1 base, with 8 bases lying between them. CDR3 sequence (DNA): TGTGCCAGCAGCGCGCTTTGGAACACTGAAGCTTTCTTT. Its translation: CASSALWNTEAFF.

The chain recombines TRBV4-2 with TRBJ1-1; D possibly corresponds to TRBD1 (5 bases). The CDR3 has 13 amino acids. Germline V gives CDR1 LGHNA, CDR2 YNFKEQ. V was shortened by 3 bases and J by 8 bases, with 13 bases between the two germline ends. CDR3 residues: CASSQALTVEAFF. CDR3 bases: TGTGCCAGCAGCCAGGCCCTGACAGTAGAAGCTTTCTTT.

The chain couples TRBV7-9 to TRBJ2-7; D is perhaps TRBD2 (6 bases). CDR1 and CDR2 (germline): SEHNR, FQNEAQ (reference sequence). The CDR3 has 15 amino acids. Between the trimmed V and J ends, which lost 5 bases and 4 bases, there was a span of 18 bases. This CDR3 reads CASSPRRGAAYEQYF. CDR3 nucleotides: TGTGCCAGCAGCCCGCGGAGGGGAGCCGCTTACGAGCAGTACTTC.

The rearrangement uses TRBV6-5 and TRBJ1-1; a possible D gene is TRBD1 (6 bases). V dropped 7 bases and J dropped 0 bases, with 15 bases sitting between them. Germline CDR1 is MNHEY and CDR2 is SVGAGI. The CDR3 extends over 15 amino acids. The CDR3 coding sequence is TGTGCCAGCACGCAAGACAGGTCCTTGAACACTGAAGCTTTCTTT. Protein product: CASTQDRSLNTEAFF.

The chain carries TRBV21-1 and TRBJ1-1; the table gives TRBD1 as D, unverified against the DNA. TRBV21-1 is tagged as a pseudogene. The CDR3 has 15 residues. The CDR3: CASSKSQGGDTEAFF. Here the CDR3 DNA reads TGTGCCAGCAGCAAGTCCCAGGGGGGCGACACTGAAGCTTTCTTT.

The J gene is TRBJ2-1, the V gene TRBV5-1; tentatively, D is TRBD2 (6 bases). CDR1 SGHRS and CDR2 YFSETQ come from the germline V gene. Trimming pared 5 bases from V and 5 bases from J, leaving 17 bases between. The CDR3 is 15 amino acids. In nucleotides, the CDR3 is TGCGCCAGCAGGCTCACCGGGACTGGAAACAATGAGCAGTTCTTC. It specifies CASRLTGTGNNEQFF.

The rearrangement uses TRBV6-1 and TRBJ1-1; D call uncertain. Germline V CDR1 and CDR2: MNHNS, SASEGT. The CDR3 has 15 amino acids. V was shortened by 2 bases and J by 0 bases, with 10 bases between the two germline ends. The CDR3 DNA reads TGTGCCAGCAGTGAACGGGTCGGCCTGAACACTGAAGCTTTCTTT. It translates to CASSERVGLNTEAFF.

J is TRBJ1-5 and V is TRBV9; possible D gene TRBD1, 5 bases. Germline V gene data show CDR1 as SGDLS and CDR2 as YYNGEE. Trimming removed 1 base at V and 7 bases at J, with 9 bases between. CDR3 size: 13 residues. CDR3 nucleotides: TGTGCCAGCAGCGTAACGGGGGAACAGCCCCAGCATTTT. Translation gives CASSVTGEQPQHF.

The chain couples TRBV3-1 (or the pseudogene TRBV3-2) to TRBJ1-5; a weak D match, TRBD1 (6 bases). V was shortened by 4 bases and J by 2 bases, with 12 bases between the two germline ends. CDR1 LGHDT and CDR2 YNNKEL come from the germline V gene (reference sequence). CDR3 length: 15 amino acids. The CDR3 region has the DNA TGTGCCAGCAGCCGACAGGTTTGGGGCAATCAGCCCCAGCATTTT. The encoded protein is CASSRQVWGNQPQHF.

The chain employs TRBV6-2 or TRBV6-3 and TRBJ1-3; D gene ambiguous. V lost 1 base to trimming and J lost 1 base, with 2 bases between them. This CDR3 has 13 amino acids. Germline V gene sequence: CDR1 MNHEY, CDR2 SVGEGT. The CDR3 is CASSYLSGNTIYF. The CDR3 DNA sequence: TGTGCCAGCAGTTACTTATCTGGAAACACCATATATTTT.